The 20 T cell receptor beta chains in this list originate from one sample, sequenced in a study of shared clonotypes between healthy human individuals. Profiling relied on immunoSEQ multiplex PCR, and the TCRdb table lists in-frame clones only, not all of them. The data contain roughly 2 million clones, 90% to 97% of them singletons. The sequenced sample consisted of naive CD4+ T cells sorted from blood. Subset of the sample: CD45RA+ positively selected. The receptors shown here come from a man younger than 35 in good health.

The table lists this clone with a count of one. The rearrangement links TRBV5-4 to TRBJ1-2; 9 nucleotides line up with TRBD1. CDR1 SGHNT and CDR2 YYREEE come from the germline V gene (reference sequence). V was pared by 4 bases and J by 0 bases, with 1 base of the junction left unmatched. The CDR3 contains 14 residues. The CDR3 nucleotides read TGTGCCAGCAGCCGGACAGGGGCTAACTATGGCTACACCTTC. Translated, it gives CASSRTGANYGYTF.

J is TRBJ1-4 and V is TRBV28, with D hard to call. Germline values: CDR1 MDHEN, CDR2 SYDVKM. The CDR3 length is 15 residues. V lost 6 bases to trimming and J lost 4 bases, with 15 bases between them. CDR3 DNA sequence: TGTGCCAGCAGCCACGACCCCGGTGGTAATGAAAAACTGTTTTTT. Its translation: CASSHDPGGNEKLFF.

The chain is built from TRBV27 and TRBJ2-7; 8 bases are a match to TRBD1. Germline V gives CDR1 MNHEY, CDR2 SMNVEV (reference sequence). The CDR3 covers 17 residues. V lost 0 bases and J lost 3; bases outside the gene matches: 10. CDR3 sequence (DNA): TGTGCCAGCAGTTTATCTATGAGGGACAGGCCCGGCTACGAGCAGTACTTC. Residues: CASSLSMRDRPGYEQYF.

To note about this clone: This sample also contains other DNA sequences that code for the same CDR3. The CDR3 sequence is CASARGAGTEAFF. Here the CDR3 DNA reads TGTGCCTCGGCACGGGGGGCAGGCACTGAAGCTTTCTTT. The gene calls are TRBV30 and TRBJ1-1; a weak D match, TRBD1 (6 bases). From germline, CDR1 is GTSNPN and CDR2 SVGIG (reference sequence). CDR3 length equals 13 residues. V lost 7 bases, J lost 4 bases, and 16 bases lay in between.

The chain uses TRBV19 and TRBJ2-7; 10 nucleotides agree with TRBD1. Looked up from germline, CDR1 is LNHDA and CDR2 is SQIVND (reference sequence). CDR3 length equals 16 residues. J lost 6 bases, V lost 4 bases, and 12 bases had no gene match. DNA of the CDR3: TGTGCCAGTAGTAAGCGAACCGGGACAGGGGCGAGCGAGCAGTACTTC. This encodes CASSKRTGTGASEQYF.

The rearrangement uses TRBV2 and TRBJ1-3, with TRBD1 matching over 12 bases. The CDR3 has 17 residues. Germline CDR1 SNHLY, CDR2 FYNNEI. V shed 4 bases, J shed 1 base, and the junction held 5 bases outside the gene matches. As DNA, the CDR3 is TGTGCCAGCAGTGGCCCGGGACAGGGGGCTTCTGGAAACACCATATATTTT. Translated: CASSGPGQGASGNTIYF.

The gene calls are TRBV5-4 and TRBJ1-3; no clear D gene. CDR1 is SGHNT, CDR2 YYREEE, per germline (reference sequence). Trimming stripped 1 base from V and 0 bases from J, with 8 bases between. This CDR3 region has 15 residues. CDR3 protein: CASSLQSNSGNTIYF. CDR3 sequence (DNA): TGTGCCAGCAGCTTGCAGTCCAACTCTGGAAACACCATATATTTT.

The rearrangement joins TRBV5-5 to TRBJ1-2; no reliable D call. Trimming pared 4 bases from V and 4 bases from J, leaving 8 bases between. The CDR3 is 12 residues long. CDR1 and CDR2 (germline): SGHKS, YYEKEE (reference sequence). The CDR3 DNA reads TGTGCCAGCAGCCCAGCCCTCTATGGCTACACCTTC. It specifies CASSPALYGYTF.

V gene TRBV30 combines with J gene TRBJ2-2, with 11 bases lining up with TRBD2. Trimming at V came to 3 bases and at J to 4 bases, leaving 7 bases not matched to a gene. This CDR3 has 16 amino acids. Germline-derived CDR1 and CDR2 are GTSNPN and SVGIG (reference sequence). As DNA, the CDR3 is TGTGCCTGGAGAAGGACCGGGACTAGCGGCACCGGGGAGCTGTTTTTT. Protein product: CAWRRTGTSGTGELFF.

The chain is built from TRBV4-3 and TRBJ2-3; 10 bases are a match to TRBD2. CDR1 LGHNA and CDR2 YSLEER come from the germline V gene. This CDR3 comprises 19 residues. J was trimmed by 9 bases and V by 0 bases; bases with no gene match: 18. CDR3 in DNA: TGCGCCAGCAGCCAAGATCTAGGAATTAGCGGGAGGAAGGAGGCCACGCAGTATTTT. It specifies CASSQDLGISGRKEATQYF.

The chain links TRBV29-1 to TRBJ2-7; a possible D gene is TRBD2 (6 bases). The CDR3 extends over 12 amino acids. The germline V gene has CDR1 SQVTM and CDR2 ANQGSEA. V was cut by 5 bases and J by 4 bases, with 12 bases left in between. CDR3 sequence: CSVWDGGYEQYF. For the CDR3, the DNA is TGCAGCGTTTGGGATGGGGGGTACGAGCAGTACTTC.

This sequence joins TRBV9 and TRBJ2-1; D is ambiguous. The CDR3 is 15 amino acids. V was clipped by 1 base and J by 4 bases, with 12 bases between them. CDR1 and CDR2 (germline): SGDLS, YYNGEE. DNA for the CDR3: TGTGCCAGCAGCGTAAGTCTCTCGTCGTACAATGAGCAGTTCTTC. Its translation is CASSVSLSSYNEQFF. The full variable domain, rest sourced from reference TRBV9 and TRBJ2-1, is DSGVTQTPKHLITATGQRVTLRCSPRSGDLSVYWYQQSLDQGLQFLIQYYNGEERAKGNILERFSAQQFPDLHSELNLSSLELGDSALYFCASSVSLSSYNEQFFGPGTRLTVL.

The rearrangement links TRBV10-3 to TRBJ2-7, with D possibly TRBD2 on 6 matching bases. V dropped 3 bases and J dropped 4 bases, with 13 bases sitting between them. This CDR3 spans 14 amino acids. Germline assignment: CDR1 ENHRY and CDR2 SYGVKD. The DNA for the CDR3 is TGTGCCATCAGTGATTTAAGAGGAGGGTACGAGCAGTACTTC. This codes for CAISDLRGGYEQYF.

The rearrangement joins TRBV11-3 to TRBJ2-5, with D tentatively TRBD1 or TRBD2 (5 bases each). Trimming pared 3 bases from V and 5 bases from J, leaving 10 bases between. The CDR3 extends over 13 amino acids. CDR1 and CDR2 (germline): SGHNT, YENEEA. CDR3 loop: CASSFGTSETQYF. CDR3 DNA sequence: TGTGCCAGCAGCTTTGGGACGAGTGAGACCCAGTACTTC.

The rearrangement joins TRBV5-1 to TRBJ2-2; no clear D gene. V was clipped by 2 bases and J by 3 bases, with 11 bases between them. The CDR3 totals 15 residues. Per the germline V gene, CDR1 is SGHRS and CDR2 is YFSETQ. This CDR3 is CASSFRMADTGELFF. CDR3 nucleotides: TGCGCCAGCAGCTTCCGCATGGCAGACACCGGGGAGCTGTTTTTT.

This chain connects TRBV7-8 to TRBJ2-7; TRBD1 aligns across 9 bases. CDR1 and CDR2 from the germline V gene are SGHVS and FQNEAQ. This CDR3 is built from 15 residues. Trimming at V came to 2 bases and at J to 1 base, leaving 3 bases not matched to a gene. CDR3 protein: CASSLWTGASYEQYF. The DNA of the CDR3 is TGTGCCAGCAGCTTATGGACAGGGGCTTCCTACGAGCAGTACTTC.

The chain couples TRBV19 to TRBJ2-1, with TRBD2 matching 7 bases. V shed 3 bases, J shed 2 bases, and the junction held 4 bases outside the gene matches. The CDR3 has 15 residues. Germline loops: CDR1 LNHDA, CDR2 SQIVND (reference sequence). CDR3 region: CASSIGGGAYNEQFF. DNA for the CDR3: TGTGCCAGTAGTATTGGGGGAGGGGCCTACAATGAGCAGTTCTTC.

The V gene is TRBV5-1, the J gene TRBJ2-3; maybe TRBD1 (5 bases). The CDR3 consists of 16 residues. V lost 0 bases and J 5 bases, leaving 16 bases between the germline ends. From germline, CDR1 is SGHRS and CDR2 YFSETQ. The CDR3 bases are TGCGCCAGCAGCTTGGTGGGCGGAGATAGGGGAGATACGCAGTATTTT. Translated, it gives CASSLVGGDRGDTQYF. Using reference TRBV5-1 and TRBJ2-3 for the parts outside the CDR3, the full variable domain is KAGVTQTPRYLIKTRGQQVTLSCSPISGHRSVSWYQQTPGQGLQFLFEYFSETQRNKGNFPGRFSGRQFSNSRSEMNVSTLELGDSALYLCASSLVGGDRGDTQYFGPGTRLTVL.

The chain has TRBV5-4 and TRBJ1-2; D is undetermined. Trimming pared 0 bases from V and 3 bases from J, leaving 12 bases between. Per germline, CDR1 SGHNT and CDR2 YYREEE (reference sequence). This CDR3 spans 15 amino acids. CDR3 bases: TGTGCCAGCAGCTTGGACGGAAAGAACTACTATGGCTACACCTTC. It specifies CASSLDGKNYYGYTF. The complete variable domain, with remaining parts taken from reference TRBV5-4 and TRBJ1-2, reads ETGVTQSPTHLIKTRGQQVTLRCSSQSGHNTVSWYQQALGQGPQFIFQYYREEENGRGNFPPRFSGLQFPNYSSELNVNALELDDSALYLCASSLDGKNYYGYTFGSGTRLTVV.

The chain employs TRBV28 and TRBJ2-2; D uncertain. V shed 3 bases and J shed 6 bases, with 11 bases lying between them. Germline V gives CDR1 MDHEN, CDR2 SYDVKM. The CDR3 spans 14 residues. This CDR3 reads CASSFMQPAGELFF. In nucleotides, the CDR3 is TGTGCCAGCAGTTTCATGCAGCCGGCCGGGGAGCTGTTTTTT.